This T cell receptor (beta chain) was sequenced in a study of pediatric ulcerative colitis. The rectum was sampled with one to two pinch biopsies at colonoscopy. Clones were read by immunoSEQ multiplex PCR, and TCRdb kept only the in-frame ones, dropping some. In the table there are approximately 18,000 clones, roughly 69% of which are singletons. Germline V gene sequence: CDR1 SGHTA, CDR2 FQGNSA. Trimming left V 2 bases short and J 1 base short, with 8 bases between. The CDR3 is 14 amino acids. This clonotype was obtained from a boy aged 5-17 years with moderate ulcerative colitis. The chain employs TRBV7-2 and TRBJ1-1; D is undetermined. The sample was gut tissue. In DNA, the CDR3 is TGTGCCAGCAGCTTAATCTGGGCGAACACTGAAGCTTTCTTT. Protein sequence: CASSLIWANTEAFF.